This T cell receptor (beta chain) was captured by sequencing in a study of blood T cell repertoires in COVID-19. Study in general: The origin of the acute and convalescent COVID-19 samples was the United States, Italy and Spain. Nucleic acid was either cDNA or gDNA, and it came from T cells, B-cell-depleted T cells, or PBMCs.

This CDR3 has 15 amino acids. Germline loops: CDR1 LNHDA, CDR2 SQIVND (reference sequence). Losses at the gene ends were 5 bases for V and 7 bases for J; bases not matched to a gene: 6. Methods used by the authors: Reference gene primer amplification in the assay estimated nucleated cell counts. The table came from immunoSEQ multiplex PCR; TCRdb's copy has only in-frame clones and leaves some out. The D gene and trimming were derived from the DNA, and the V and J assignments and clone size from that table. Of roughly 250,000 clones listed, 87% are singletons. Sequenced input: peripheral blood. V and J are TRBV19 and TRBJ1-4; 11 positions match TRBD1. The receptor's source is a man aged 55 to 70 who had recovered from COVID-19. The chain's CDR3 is CASSPRTGGAEKLFF. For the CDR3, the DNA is TGTGCCAGTAGTCCCCGGACAGGGGGCGCTGAAAAACTGTTTTTT.